These T cell receptor beta chains were read from a single sample in a study of CD8 T cells in Susac syndrome. TCRdb re-analysed the immunoSEQ multiplex PCR reads in MiXCR, keeping a single row per CDR3 protein. The repertoire consists of approximately 150,000 distinct CDR3 sequences, with around 94% occurring once and the leading ten covering 0.065% to 0.1%. The material sequenced was CD4+ T cells from PBMCs. The receptors were sampled from a human donor in good health. The CDR3 runs from the conserved cysteine through the conserved F or W. The D gene is left open where the match is weak. Clone size is given for some rows only: seen once, a few or many times, or a class if the clone is expanded.

abundance: NA; d_gene: NA; v_gene: TRBV30; j_gene: TRBJ1-5; CDR3aa: CAWNSRGVSNQPQHF; CDR3nt: TGTGCCTGGAACAGCAGGGGAGTAAGCAATCAGCCCCAGCATTTT
abundance: NA; d_gene: NA; v_gene: TRBV5-1; j_gene: TRBJ2-3; CDR3aa: CASSKSRDLTDTQYF; CDR3nt: TGCGCCAGCAGCAAGTCCCGGGACCTCACAGATACGCAGTATTTT
abundance: few; d_gene: TRBD1; v_gene: TRBV10-3; j_gene: TRBJ1-5; CDR3aa: CAISDSDRGYQPQHF; CDR3nt: TGTGCCATCAGTGATTCGGACAGGGGATATCAGCCCCAGCATTTT
abundance: NA; d_gene: NA; v_gene: TRBV18; j_gene: TRBJ2-5; CDR3aa: CASSPQGRLAFGETQYF; CDR3nt: TGTGCCAGCTCGCCACAGGGTCGCCTAGCGTTCGGAGAGACCCAGTACTTC
abundance: NA; d_gene: NA; v_gene: TRBV6-1; j_gene: TRBJ2-1; CDR3aa: CASRLGSPNEQFF; CDR3nt: TGTGCCAGCAGGCTAGGATCTCCCAATGAGCAGTTCTTC
abundance: few; d_gene: TRBD1; v_gene: TRBV19; j_gene: TRBJ2-5; CDR3aa: CASSRGQGAETQYF; CDR3nt: TGTGCCAGTAGTAGGGGACAGGGAGCAGAGACCCAGTACTTC
abundance: NA; d_gene: NA; v_gene: TRBV23-1; j_gene: TRBJ1-5; CDR3aa: CASSQSPAGQGGNQPQHF; CDR3nt: TGCGCCAGCAGTCAATCCCCCGCCGGGCAGGGAGGCAATCAGCCCCAGCATTTT
abundance: NA; d_gene: NA; v_gene: TRBV7-9; j_gene: TRBJ2-3; CDR3aa: CASSLAGAASTDTQYF; CDR3nt: TGTGCCAGCAGCTTAGCGGGGGCAGCTAGCACAGATACGCAGTATTTT
abundance: NA; d_gene: NA; v_gene: TRBV7-6; j_gene: TRBJ1-5; CDR3aa: CASSDWNQPQHF; CDR3nt: TGTGCCAGCAGCGATTGGAATCAGCCCCAGCATTTT
abundance: NA; d_gene: TRBD1; v_gene: TRBV20-1; j_gene: TRBJ1-5; CDR3aa: CSAPGQSNQPQHF; CDR3nt: TGCAGTGCCCCGGGACAGAGCAATCAGCCCCAGCATTTT
abundance: NA; d_gene: NA; v_gene: TRBV28; j_gene: TRBJ1-1; CDR3aa: CASSRPGLANTEAFF; CDR3nt: TGTGCCAGCAGCCGTCCGGGACTTGCGAACACTGAAGCTTTCTTT
abundance: few; d_gene: TRBD1; v_gene: TRBV7-9; j_gene: TRBJ2-7; CDR3aa: CASGQDYEQYF; CDR3nt: TGTGCCAGCGGACAGGACTACGAGCAGTACTTC
abundance: NA; d_gene: NA; v_gene: TRBV7-2; j_gene: TRBJ2-3; CDR3aa: CASEGPTDTQYF; CDR3nt: TGTGCCTCCGAGGGTCCCACAGATACGCAGTATTTT
abundance: once; d_gene: NA; v_gene: TRBV5-1; j_gene: TRBJ2-7; CDR3aa: CASSLPTGKVSYEQYF; CDR3nt: TGCGCCAGCAGCTTACCTACAGGAAAAGTCTCCTACGAGCAGTACTTC
abundance: NA; d_gene: TRBD2; v_gene: TRBV2; j_gene: TRBJ2-1; CDR3aa: CASSEGLAGSNEQFF; CDR3nt: TGTGCCAGCAGTGAAGGGCTAGCGGGATCCAATGAGCAGTTCTTC
abundance: NA; d_gene: NA; v_gene: TRBV5-1; j_gene: TRBJ2-3; CDR3aa: CASSPPGGDTQYF; CDR3nt: TGCGCCAGCAGCCCCCCCGGTGGAGATACGCAGTATTTT
abundance: NA; d_gene: TRBD1; v_gene: TRBV18; j_gene: TRBJ2-7; CDR3aa: CASSPLPGTGAYEQYF; CDR3nt: TGTGCCAGCTCACCACTCCCCGGGACAGGGGCCTACGAGCAGTACTTC
abundance: NA; d_gene: NA; v_gene: TRBV7-9; j_gene: TRBJ2-7; CDR3aa: CASSFDVTYEQYF; CDR3nt: TGTGCCAGCAGCTTCGACGTTACCTACGAGCAGTACTTC
abundance: once; d_gene: TRBD1; v_gene: TRBV7-3; j_gene: TRBJ2-2; CDR3aa: CASSLGTAALGELFF; CDR3nt: TGTGCCAGCAGCTTAGGGACAGCCGCCCTCGGGGAGCTGTTTTTT
abundance: NA; d_gene: NA; v_gene: TRBV7-2; j_gene: TRBJ1-1; CDR3aa: CASRGRANTEAFF; CDR3nt: TGTGCCAGCCGGGGGAGGGCGAACACTGAAGCTTTCTTT
abundance: NA; d_gene: TRBD1; v_gene: TRBV11-2; j_gene: TRBJ1-2; CDR3aa: CASSTRDRGSGYTF; CDR3nt: TGTGCCAGCAGCACGCGGGACAGGGGAAGCGGCTACACCTTC
abundance: NA; d_gene: TRBD2; v_gene: TRBV7-9; j_gene: TRBJ2-5; CDR3aa: CASSVAAGVEETQYF; CDR3nt: TGTGCCAGCAGCGTGGCGGCGGGAGTAGAAGAGACCCAGTACTTC
abundance: NA; d_gene: TRBD2; v_gene: TRBV6-6; j_gene: TRBJ2-7; CDR3aa: CASSSPGLANYEQYF; CDR3nt: TGTGCCAGCAGTTCCCCGGGACTAGCAAACTACGAGCAGTACTTC
abundance: NA; d_gene: TRBD2; v_gene: TRBV7-2; j_gene: TRBJ2-5; CDR3aa: CASSKGAGSSGRAGETQYF; CDR3nt: TGTGCCAGCTCGAAGGGAGCCGGGTCTAGCGGGAGGGCCGGGGAGACCCAGTACTTC
abundance: NA; d_gene: TRBD1; v_gene: TRBV3-1; j_gene: TRBJ1-2; CDR3aa: CASSQGQGGYTF; CDR3nt: TGTGCCAGCAGCCAAGGACAGGGTGGCTACACCTTC
abundance: NA; d_gene: NA; v_gene: TRBV27; j_gene: TRBJ1-4; CDR3aa: CASSQKFRWAGEKLFF; CDR3nt: TGTGCCAGCAGTCAAAAGTTCCGGTGGGCAGGGGAAAAACTGTTTTTT
abundance: NA; d_gene: TRBD2; v_gene: TRBV5-6; j_gene: TRBJ2-7; CDR3aa: CASSLDPSGSSYEQYF; CDR3nt: TGTGCCAGCAGCTTGGATCCTAGCGGGAGCTCCTACGAGCAGTACTTC
abundance: NA; d_gene: NA; v_gene: TRBV6-5; j_gene: TRBJ1-5; CDR3aa: CASSYAGWNQPQHF; CDR3nt: TGTGCCAGCAGTTACGCAGGGTGGAATCAGCCCCAGCATTTT
abundance: NA; d_gene: NA; v_gene: TRBV12-3/TRBV12-4; j_gene: TRBJ2-7; CDR3aa: CASSSRQAYSYEQYF; CDR3nt: TGTGCCAGCAGTTCCAGACAGGCGTATTCCTACGAGCAGTACTTC
abundance: NA; d_gene: TRBD1; v_gene: TRBV6-1; j_gene: TRBJ1-2; CDR3aa: CASSTAFRGRRDGYTF; CDR3nt: TGTGCCAGCAGTACCGCTTTTAGGGGGCGCCGGGACGGCTACACCTTC
abundance: NA; d_gene: NA; v_gene: TRBV30; j_gene: TRBJ1-1; CDR3aa: CAWAGNTEAFF; CDR3nt: TGTGCCTGGGCAGGGAACACTGAAGCTTTCTTT
abundance: NA; d_gene: TRBD1; v_gene: TRBV20-1; j_gene: TRBJ1-2; CDR3aa: CSARRDRGDYGYTF; CDR3nt: TGCAGTGCGCGCCGGGACAGGGGTGACTATGGCTACACCTTC
abundance: NA; d_gene: NA; v_gene: TRBV3-1; j_gene: TRBJ2-7; CDR3aa: CASSPRDNHEQYF; CDR3nt: TGTGCCAGCAGCCCAAGGGACAACCACGAGCAGTACTTC
abundance: NA; d_gene: TRBD2; v_gene: TRBV5-4; j_gene: TRBJ2-4; CDR3aa: CASSVGGGANIQYF; CDR3nt: TGTGCCAGCAGCGTCGGGGGGGGAGCGAACATTCAGTACTTC
abundance: NA; d_gene: NA; v_gene: TRBV2; j_gene: TRBJ2-7; CDR3aa: CATHYERSTSYEQYF; CDR3nt: TGTGCCACCCACTATGAGAGGTCAACTTCCTACGAGCAGTACTTC
abundance: NA; d_gene: TRBD2; v_gene: TRBV24-1; j_gene: TRBJ2-5; CDR3aa: CATSDTASGLQETQYF; CDR3nt: TGTGCCACCAGTGATACTGCTAGCGGGCTGCAAGAGACCCAGTACTTC
abundance: NA; d_gene: NA; v_gene: TRBV5-1; j_gene: TRBJ2-7; CDR3aa: CASSLAMGGPSYEQYF; CDR3nt: TGCGCCAGCAGCTTGGCCATGGGGGGTCCTTCCTACGAGCAGTACTTC
abundance: NA; d_gene: NA; v_gene: TRBV29-1; j_gene: TRBJ2-7; CDR3aa: CSVEDRGGNSYEQYF; CDR3nt: TGCAGCGTTGAAGATAGGGGCGGGAACTCCTACGAGCAGTACTTC
abundance: NA; d_gene: NA; v_gene: TRBV11-2; j_gene: TRBJ2-4; CDR3aa: CASRSGLKNIQYF; CDR3nt: TGTGCCAGCAGATCTGGACTAAAAAACATTCAGTACTTC
abundance: NA; d_gene: NA; v_gene: TRBV4-1; j_gene: TRBJ2-7; CDR3aa: CASSHQRRHEQYF; CDR3nt: TGCGCCAGCAGCCACCAGAGGCGCCACGAGCAGTACTTC
abundance: NA; d_gene: NA; v_gene: TRBV2; j_gene: TRBJ1-2; CDR3aa: CASRGLTYGYTF; CDR3nt: TGTGCCAGCAGGGGTTTAACCTATGGCTACACCTTC
abundance: NA; d_gene: NA; v_gene: TRBV18; j_gene: TRBJ2-7; CDR3aa: CASSPTAVSYEQYF; CDR3nt: TGTGCCAGCTCACCAACAGCCGTCTCCTACGAGCAGTACTTC
abundance: NA; d_gene: NA; v_gene: TRBV2; j_gene: TRBJ1-2; CDR3aa: CASSSEINYGYTF; CDR3nt: TGTGCCAGCAGTTCCGAGATCAACTATGGCTACACCTTC
abundance: NA; d_gene: TRBD1; v_gene: TRBV3-1; j_gene: TRBJ1-2; CDR3aa: CASSHSQGAFYGYTF; CDR3nt: TGTGCCAGCAGCCACTCACAGGGGGCCTTCTATGGCTACACCTTC
abundance: NA; d_gene: TRBD2; v_gene: TRBV5-1; j_gene: TRBJ2-1; CDR3aa: CASTPLQRESEQFF; CDR3nt: TGCGCCAGCACCCCTCTACAGCGGGAGTCTGAGCAGTTCTTC
abundance: NA; d_gene: TRBD2; v_gene: TRBV7-2; j_gene: TRBJ2-3; CDR3aa: CASSQLRLAGGGTDTQYF; CDR3nt: TGTGCCAGCAGCCAACTCAGACTAGCGGGAGGAGGGACAGATACGCAGTATTTT